Each of the 28 T cell receptor beta chains below was sequenced from the same sample in a study of CD8+ T cells in alopecia areata (dated by TCRdb to about 2018). The time point tag for this specimen amounts to: about 4 weeks on oral tofacitinib. In the paper's terms, the treatment or condition label means: oral pan-JAK inhibitor, 5-10 mg twice daily. Library preparation was by the immunoSEQ multiplex PCR assay. For TCR sequencing, RNA was extracted from every sample and reverse transcribed into cDNA to serve as template. TCRdb mirrors the immuneACCESS table, restricted to in-frame sequences. Some clones are absent from its copies; in checked studies, under half trace to an unresolved V gene, and the reason for the others is unknown. For this sample there are 130,000 or so clones; around 60% appear just once. The ten largest clones add up to around 5.7% of the sample. Sequencing used CD4+ T cells sorted from blood, obtained at week 4, from a patient treated with tofacitinib. The receptors were sampled from a human donor with alopecia areata.

This clone was observed a few times. The chain links TRBV29-1 to TRBJ2-7; D gene ambiguous. Germline V gene sequence: CDR1 SQVTM, CDR2 ANQGSEA. The CDR3 loop spans 12 amino acids. Trimming left V 5 bases short and J 3 bases short, with 11 bases between. The CDR3 DNA sequence: TGCAGCGTTTCCATGGGGAACTACGAGCAGTACTTC. It codes for CSVSMGNYEQYF.

The chain has TRBV6-5 and TRBJ2-5; possible D gene TRBD2, 6 bases. Trimming pared 0 bases from V and 5 bases from J, leaving 13 bases between. Germline V gene data show CDR1 as MNHEY and CDR2 as SVGAGI. The CDR3 extends over 15 amino acids. CDR3 residues: CASSYSRGGGETQYF. The CDR3 nucleotides are TGTGCCAGCAGTTACTCGCGGGGTGGAGGGGAGACCCAGTACTTC.

This clone was seen only once. V and J are TRBV30 and TRBJ2-7, with D unresolved. V gave up 2 bases and J gave up 2 bases, with 7 bases separating them. Germline loops: CDR1 GTSNPN, CDR2 SVGIG (reference sequence). The CDR3 runs 12 residues. CDR3 loop: CAWSRLAYEQYF. CDR3 DNA: TGTGCCTGGAGTCGGCTGGCCTACGAGCAGTACTTC.

The chain couples TRBV7-9 to TRBJ1-2; D gene ambiguous. The length of the CDR3 is 14 residues. Trimming took 2 bases from V and 1 from J, leaving 8 bases between them. Looked up from germline, CDR1 is SEHNR and CDR2 is FQNEAQ (reference sequence). The CDR3 here is CASSLTGINYGYTF. The CDR3 coding sequence is TGTGCCAGCAGCTTAACGGGAATTAACTATGGCTACACCTTC.

V and J are TRBV28 and TRBJ2-3; D not certain. The V gene's germline CDR1 is MDHEN and CDR2 SYDVKM. CDR3 length: 12 residues. V was cut by 2 bases and J by 7 bases, with 7 bases left in between. The CDR3 loop is CASSLRRNTQYF. The DNA of the CDR3 is TGTGCCAGCAGTTTACGAAGGAATACGCAGTATTTT.

This clone turned up a few times. This rearrangement joins TRBV5-1 to TRBJ2-1; tentatively, D is TRBD2 (5 bases). Germline CDR1 reads SGHRS; CDR2 reads YFSETQ. V was shortened by 0 bases and J by 6 bases, with 10 bases between the two germline ends. The CDR3 is made up of 14 amino acids. The CDR3 reads CASSLVTRSNEQFF. In nucleotides, the CDR3 is TGCGCCAGCAGCTTGGTCACTAGGTCCAATGAGCAGTTCTTC.

V usage is TRBV5-4 and J usage is TRBJ1-2; TRBD1 aligns across 7 bases. CDR1 is SGHNT and CDR2 is YYREEE in the germline V gene (reference sequence). This CDR3 spans 15 amino acids. The V segment lost 4 bases and the J segment 0 bases; nucleotides outside the gene matches: 6. CDR3 residues: CASSPGTAANYGYTF. Here the CDR3 DNA reads TGTGCCAGCAGCCCCGGGACAGCTGCTAACTATGGCTACACCTTC.

This chain uses TRBV30 with TRBJ2-5; unclear D gene. The CDR3 has 12 residues. V was shortened by 0 bases and J by 5 bases, with 7 bases between the two germline ends. In germline, CDR1 is GTSNPN, CDR2 SVGIG (reference sequence). The CDR3 nucleotides read TGTGCCTGGAGTGTACAGTCGGAGACCCAGTACTTC. As protein: CAWSVQSETQYF.

The count of this clone is one. The rearrangement links TRBV30 to TRBJ2-5; 14 bases agree with TRBD2. The CDR3 consists of 14 residues. V dropped 4 bases and J dropped 3; count of bases not matched to a gene: 1. CDR1 is GTSNPN, CDR2 SVGIG, per germline (reference sequence). DNA for the CDR3: TGTGCCTGGACGGGACTAGCGGGAGAAGAGACCCAGTACTTC. Its protein product is CAWTGLAGEETQYF.

The V and J genes are TRBV7-6 and TRBJ2-5; 7 bases fit TRBD2. Germline V gives CDR1 SGHVS, CDR2 FNYEAQ. This CDR3 region has 16 residues. Trimming took 5 bases from V and 7 from J; bases not matched to a gene: 16. For the CDR3, the DNA is TGTGCCAGCAGCGTAAACCCCGGGACGGGAGGAGGGACCCAGTACTTC. Amino acid sequence: CASSVNPGTGGGTQYF.

The chain recombines TRBV15 with TRBJ1-2; D remains unclear. The CDR3 is 18 residues long. The V gene lost 3 bases and the J gene lost 4 bases, with 24 bases spanning the gap. The V gene's germline CDR1 is LNHNV and CDR2 YYDKDF (reference sequence). Here the CDR3 DNA reads TGTGCCACCAGCAGCCCCCGGGCGACTAGGGAGAGTAGCTATGGCTACACCTTC. Amino acids: CATSSPRATRESSYGYTF.

This clone was detected only a few times. The chain carries TRBV27 and TRBJ2-6; D gene uncertain. The CDR3 consists of 13 residues. Trimming pared 6 bases from V and 1 base from J, leaving 4 bases between. CDR1 and CDR2 from the germline V gene are MNHEY and SMNVEV (reference sequence). The CDR3 DNA is TGTGCCAGCAGAGTTTCTGGGGCCAACGTCCTGACTTTC. It specifies CASRVSGANVLTF.

The sample holds one count of this clone. The chain carries TRBV7-9 and TRBJ1-2, with D unclear. V was pared by 5 bases and J by 2 bases, with 6 bases between. The CDR3 has 12 residues. Germline lookup yields CDR1 SEHNR and CDR2 FQNEAQ (reference sequence). The CDR3 is CASSAQNYGYTF. CDR3 bases: TGTGCCAGCAGCGCGCAGAACTATGGCTACACCTTC.

This chain connects TRBV6-5 to TRBJ1-5; D gene unclear. Germline V gene data show CDR1 as MNHEY and CDR2 as SVGAGI. Trimming cost V 6 bases and J 2 bases, with 5 bases left between them. The CDR3 length is 12 residues. The CDR3: CASRSGNQPQHF. The CDR3 DNA sequence: TGTGCCAGCAGGTCCGGCAATCAGCCCCAGCATTTT.

V and J are TRBV4-3 and TRBJ2-2; TRBD1 agrees at 10 bases. V was clipped by 0 bases and J by 5 bases; unmatched bases: 3. Germline V gene lookup returns CDR1 LGHNA and CDR2 YSLEER. This CDR3 has 16 amino acids. The CDR3, as DNA: TGCGCCAGCAGCCAAGAGGGGACAGGGGCGACCGGGGAGCTGTTTTTT. It encodes CASSQEGTGATGELFF.

V and J are TRBV18 and TRBJ2-3; D gene uncertain. The ends were cut back, 3 bases at V and 0 bases at J, with 13 bases in the middle. CDR3 length equals 16 residues. Germline CDR1 reads KGHSH; CDR2 reads LQKENI. DNA of the CDR3: TGTGCCAGCTCACCCCGGACGGGCAAGAGCACAGATACGCAGTATTTT. Its protein is CASSPRTGKSTDTQYF.

This chain links TRBV29-1 with TRBJ2-3; perhaps TRBD2 as D (5 bases). CDR3 size: 14 residues. Germline CDR1 is SQVTM and CDR2 is ANQGSEA. Trimming removed 5 bases at V and 2 bases at J, with 14 bases between. This chain's CDR3 is CSVRRESYTDTQYF. The CDR3 DNA follows: TGCAGCGTTCGCCGGGAATCCTACACAGATACGCAGTATTTT.

This chain joins TRBV29-1 and TRBJ2-3; 7 bases match TRBD2. The V gene's germline CDR1 is SQVTM and CDR2 ANQGSEA. This CDR3 has 11 amino acids. Trimming cost V 3 bases and J 8 bases; bases outside gene matches: 2. The CDR3 coding sequence is TGCAGCGTTGACAGGGAGGGTACGCAGTATTTT. Residues: CSVDREGTQYF.

The gene calls are TRBV9 and TRBJ2-2; 8 bases fit TRBD2. Trimming at V came to 2 bases and at J to 7 bases, leaving 10 bases not matched to a gene. CDR3 length: 16 amino acids. Germline V gene data show CDR1 as SGDLS and CDR2 as YYNGEE. This CDR3 is CASSVRAGVMGGELFF. CDR3 DNA: TGTGCCAGCAGCGTTCGAGCGGGAGTCATGGGCGGGGAGCTGTTTTTT.

This clone occurred a few times. V is TRBV6-5 and J is TRBJ2-1; D unresolved. With 6 bases removed from V and 5 bases from J, the gap between germline ends came to 11 bases. There are 13 residues in the CDR3. Germline V gene sequence: CDR1 MNHEY, CDR2 SVGAGI. CDR3 sequence reads: CASRDSSNNEQFF. In DNA form, the CDR3 reads TGTGCCAGCAGGGATTCTTCTAACAATGAGCAGTTCTTC.

This clone has more than one count but fewer than ten. J is TRBJ2-7 and V is TRBV29-1; D ambiguous. CDR3 length: 12 amino acids. Germline-derived CDR1 and CDR2 are SQVTM and ANQGSEA. V was trimmed by 4 bases and J by 0 bases, leaving 7 bases between them. The CDR3 sequence is CSVAGSSYEQYF. CDR3 nucleotides: TGCAGCGTTGCGGGCAGCTCCTACGAGCAGTACTTC.

The chain joins TRBV29-1 to TRBJ1-1; 10 nucleotides align to TRBD1. This CDR3 contains 16 residues. With V trimmed by 5 bases and J by 4 bases, 13 bases remained unmatched. Germline-derived CDR1 and CDR2 are SQVTM and ANQGSEA. The CDR3 DNA reads TGCAGCGTTAACTCTCACCTCAGGACAGGGGGCACTGAAGCTTTCTTT. It codes for CSVNSHLRTGGTEAFF.

As for this clone: The sample holds other DNA sequences that translate to the same CDR3. As DNA, the CDR3 is TGCGCCAGCAGCGGGACAGGGGGGAACTATGGCTACACCTTC. It encodes CASSGTGGNYGYTF. The V gene is TRBV5-1, the J gene TRBJ1-2, with TRBD1 matching over 11 bases. The length of the CDR3 is 14 residues. J lost 2 bases, V lost 4 bases, and 1 base had no gene match. Germline V gene data show CDR1 as SGHRS and CDR2 as YFSETQ.

This chain uses TRBV19 with TRBJ2-1; 7 bases match TRBD2. V was pared by 3 bases and J by 6 bases, with 8 bases of the junction left unmatched. Germline assignment: CDR1 LNHDA and CDR2 SQIVND (reference sequence). There are 15 residues in the CDR3. The CDR3 bases are TGTGCCAGTAGTATTCGGGCTAGCGGAGGCAATGAGCAGTTCTTC. Protein product: CASSIRASGGNEQFF.

This clone was observed a few times. The V and J genes are TRBV5-1 and TRBJ2-5, with 7 bases matching TRBD1. CDR1 is SGHRS, CDR2 YFSETQ, per germline. After removal of 4 bases from V and 4 bases from J, the junction contained 10 bases not matched to a gene. This CDR3 has 15 residues. The CDR3 loop reads CASSLRQGNSETQYF. The CDR3, as DNA: TGCGCCAGCAGCCTAAGACAGGGAAATTCAGAGACCCAGTACTTC.

V and J are TRBV7-9 and TRBJ2-3; 7 bases agree with TRBD2. Germline CDR1 is SEHNR and CDR2 is FQNEAQ (reference sequence). Unmatched junction bases numbered 12, after V lost 4 bases and J lost 2 bases. CDR3 length: 17 residues. The CDR3 nucleotides read TGTGCCAGCAGCTCCCCTTCGAGCGGGGCTTTCACAGATACGCAGTATTTT. This translates into CASSSPSSGAFTDTQYF.

This chain links TRBV2 with TRBJ2-7; 8 bases agree with TRBD1. Germline CDR1 SNHLY, CDR2 FYNNEI. Unmatched junction bases numbered 4, after V lost 8 bases and J lost 1 base. This CDR3 region has 13 residues. This chain's CDR3 is CASGRQGSYEQYF. Here the CDR3 DNA reads TGTGCCAGCGGGCGACAGGGGTCCTACGAGCAGTACTTC.

The gene calls are TRBV29-1 and TRBJ2-3; D is unclear. The CDR3 totals 14 residues. Germline-derived CDR1 and CDR2 are SQVTM and ANQGSEA. The V and J ends lost 0 bases and 0 bases respectively, with 7 bases between them. CDR3: CSVEDRRSTDTQYF. The CDR3 nucleotides read TGCAGCGTTGAAGATCGTCGGAGCACAGATACGCAGTATTTT.